The next 24 T cell receptor beta chains were all read from a single sample in a study of control samples from healthy donors and cancer patients (TCRdb year 2020). The method behind the library was the immunoSEQ multiplex PCR assay. Not all clones reach the TCRdb copy of this immuneACCESS table, which keeps in-frame sequences only. Checked studies attribute under half of the gap to unresolved V genes and leave the rest unexplained. Recorded for this sample are under 150,000 clones; approximately 89% of them occurred a single time. About 2.7% of the sample is in the top ten clones. Sequenced: blood. The origin of the receptors is a man between 60 and 75 years old in good health.

V usage is TRBV6-5 and J usage is TRBJ2-6; tentatively, D is TRBD1 (6 bases). The length of the CDR3 is 16 residues. From germline, CDR1 is MNHEY and CDR2 SVGAGI. The V and J ends lost 3 bases and 4 bases respectively, with 13 bases between them. Written as DNA, the CDR3 is TGTGCCAGCAGTTATTCAGCAGGGACAGGGGCCAACGTCCTGACTTTC. This codes for CASSYSAGTGANVLTF.

This sequence joins TRBV28 and TRBJ2-7, with 8 bases lining up with TRBD2. There are 17 residues in the CDR3. Germline trimming cut 2 bases from V and 0 bases from J; bases unmatched to any gene: 9. Germline CDR1 reads MDHEN; CDR2 reads SYDVKM. The CDR3 here is CASSLGRGALSSYEQYF. The CDR3 region has the DNA TGTGCCAGCAGTTTAGGGCGGGGGGCGCTTAGCTCCTACGAGCAGTACTTC.

V usage is TRBV7-8 and J usage is TRBJ2-3; D ambiguous. The germline V gene has CDR1 SGHVS and CDR2 FQNEAQ. There are 13 residues in the CDR3. V was shortened by 5 bases and J by 9 bases, with 15 bases between the two germline ends. CDR3 bases: TGTGCCAGCAGCCTACAAACGGTCCAAACGCAGTATTTT. Protein product: CASSLQTVQTQYF.

This clone was picked up one time. The chain combines TRBV18 with TRBJ2-7; TRBD1 matches at 8 bases. There are 16 residues in the CDR3. Germline CDR1 reads KGHSH; CDR2 reads LQKENI. After removal of 6 bases from V and 3 bases from J, the junction contained 13 bases not matched to a gene. The CDR3 here is CASSLVRTGRRYEQYF. In DNA, the CDR3 is TGTGCCAGCTCGCTCGTTCGGACAGGGCGTCGCTACGAGCAGTACTTC.

This chain uses TRBV7-8 with TRBJ2-7, with D tentatively TRBD2 (5 bases). The CDR3 length is 13 residues. The V and J ends lost 1 base and 9 bases respectively, with 13 bases between them. The germline V gene has CDR1 SGHVS and CDR2 FQNEAQ. The CDR3 is CASSLDPGFGQYF. CDR3 DNA: TGTGCCAGCAGCTTAGATCCGGGATTCGGGCAGTACTTC.

Details on this clone: Distinct nucleotide sequences in the sample also encode this CDR3. The chain carries TRBV29-1 and TRBJ1-1; D perhaps matches TRBD1 (6 bases). The V gene's germline CDR1 is SQVTM and CDR2 ANQGSEA. V dropped 3 bases and J dropped 1 base, with 15 bases sitting between them. The CDR3 consists of 15 residues. The CDR3, as DNA: TGCAGCGTTGATATAACAGGGCACGGGAACACTGAAGCTTTCTTT. Its protein product is CSVDITGHGNTEAFF.

This chain uses TRBV27 with TRBJ1-1; D is ambiguous. CDR3 size: 13 residues. Trimming pared 1 base from V and 0 bases from J, leaving 3 bases between. Germline V gene sequence: CDR1 MNHEY, CDR2 SMNVEV (reference sequence). The CDR3 DNA follows: TGTGCCAGCAGTTTATTTGTGAACACTGAAGCTTTCTTT. Encoded protein: CASSLFVNTEAFF.

The chain joins TRBV18 to TRBJ2-3; D is perhaps TRBD2 (5 bases). The CDR3 extends over 18 amino acids. CDR1 is KGHSH and CDR2 is LQKENI in the germline V gene. V was shortened by 6 bases and J by 2 bases, with 24 bases between the two germline ends. The CDR3: CASSTTTGSRDYTDTQYF. The CDR3 nucleotides read TGTGCCAGCTCGACCACCACGGGGAGTCGGGATTACACAGATACGCAGTATTTT.

This clone was picked up one time. The same CDR3 arises from other DNA sequences in this sample as well. J is TRBJ1-2 and V is TRBV7-2; D is uncertain. The CDR3 has 12 residues. CDR1 is SGHTA and CDR2 is FQGNSA in the germline V gene. V dropped 1 base and J dropped 5 bases, with 5 bases sitting between them. The CDR3 DNA reads TGTGCCAGCAGCTTAGACCATTATGGCTACACCTTC. Its protein is CASSLDHYGYTF.

The chain joins TRBV29-1 to TRBJ1-1; maybe TRBD1 (6 bases). V was clipped by 0 bases and J by 5 bases, with 13 bases between them. This CDR3 is 14 amino acids long. Germline V lookup: CDR1 SQVTM, CDR2 ANQGSEA. The CDR3 sequence is CSVEDIAGATEAFF. CDR3 bases: TGCAGCGTTGAAGATATAGCAGGGGCGACTGAAGCTTTCTTT.

This rearrangement joins TRBV7-3 to TRBJ2-1; perhaps TRBD1 as D (6 bases). The V gene lost 5 bases and the J gene lost 0 bases, with 14 bases spanning the gap. There are 16 residues in the CDR3. The V gene's germline CDR1 is SGHTA and CDR2 FQGTGA. The CDR3 loop is CASSPLQGSSYNEQFF. The CDR3 bases are TGTGCCAGCAGCCCATTACAGGGCAGCTCCTACAATGAGCAGTTCTTC.

The chain combines TRBV19 with TRBJ2-1; 9 bases are shared with TRBD2. The germline gives CDR1 LNHDA, CDR2 SQIVND (reference sequence). Trimming cost V 8 bases and J 9 bases; bases outside gene matches: 11. The CDR3 is made up of 14 amino acids. DNA for the CDR3: TGTGCCAGTCTCTTAGCGGGGGACCCCGGTGAGCAGTTCTTC. It codes for CASLLAGDPGEQFF.

The chain has TRBV6-2 or TRBV6-3 and TRBJ1-1; D possibly corresponds to TRBD1 (6 bases). Looked up from germline, CDR1 is MNHEY and CDR2 is SVGEGT. The length of the CDR3 is 16 residues. V was cut by 4 bases and J by 6 bases, with 21 bases left in between. The CDR3 region has the DNA TGTGCCAGCAGTTCCATCTGGACAGCGGGTGTGTCTGAAGCTTTCTTT. Protein sequence: CASSSIWTAGVSEAFF.

The CDR3 nucleotides read TGTGCCAGCAGCAAAGACGGGGGGAACACTGAAGCTTTCTTT. Its translation is CASSKDGGNTEAFF. The V call is TRBV7-2, the J call TRBJ1-1; maybe TRBD1 (5 bases). The germline V gene encodes CDR1 SGHTA and CDR2 FQGNSA. V lost 5 bases and J lost 1, with 11 bases in between. This CDR3 region has 14 residues.

This clone was detected a few times. The chain employs TRBV7-9 and TRBJ2-7; 9 bases agree with TRBD2. The CDR3 extends over 16 amino acids. The germline V gene encodes CDR1 SEHNR and CDR2 FQNEAQ (reference sequence). The V segment lost 2 bases and the J segment 3 bases; nucleotides outside the gene matches: 8. In nucleotides, the CDR3 is TGTGCCAGCAGCTTAACGCGGGGGGGCCTAGGCTACGAGCAGTACTTC. Translation: CASSLTRGGLGYEQYF. Full variable domain (rest looked up from reference TRBV7-9 and TRBJ2-7): DTGVSQNPRHKITKRGQNVTFRCDPISEHNRLYWYRQTLGQGPEFLTYFQNEAQLEKSRLLSDRFSAERPKGSFSTLEIQRTEQGDSAMYLCASSLTRGGLGYEQYFGPGTRLTVT.

The DNA of the CDR3 is TGTGCCAGCAGTTCCATAGACCACATGAACACTGAAGCTTTCTTT. Its translation is CASSSIDHMNTEAFF. This chain links TRBV6-2 or TRBV6-3 with TRBJ1-1; D is unclear. The ends were cut back, 4 bases at V and 0 bases at J, with 12 bases in the middle. The germline CDR1 and CDR2 sequences are MNHEY and SVGEGT. The CDR3 totals 15 residues.

Points on this clone: Distinct nucleotide sequences in the sample also encode this CDR3. The genes are TRBV18 and TRBJ2-2; D might be TRBD1 or TRBD2, each matching 5 bases. V lost 3 bases and J lost 0, with 8 bases in between. The CDR3 has 15 amino acids. Germline values: CDR1 KGHSH, CDR2 LQKENI. CDR3 sequence reads: CASSPGTSNTGELFF. The DNA for the CDR3 is TGTGCCAGCTCACCGGGGACCTCGAACACCGGGGAGCTGTTTTTT.

The V gene is TRBV4-2, the J gene TRBJ2-7; D might be TRBD1 or TRBD2, each matching 5 bases. Trimming shortened V by 0 bases and J by 0 bases, and 15 bases separated the two germline ends. This CDR3 comprises 17 residues. Looked up from germline, CDR1 is LGHNA and CDR2 is YNFKEQ. The CDR3 loop is CASSQDGGDRSSYEQYF. CDR3 DNA sequence: TGTGCCAGCAGCCAAGATGGGGGAGACAGAAGCTCCTACGAGCAGTACTTC.

The rearrangement uses TRBV6-4 and TRBJ1-1; the match to TRBD1 covers 7 bases. The CDR3 has 15 amino acids. The J segment lost 1 base and the V segment lost 11 bases, leaving 13 bases of the junction unmatched. Germline V CDR1 and CDR2: MRHNA, SNTAGT. The CDR3 bases are TGTGCCGACAGGGAGCGAGAGACAGAGAACACTGAAGCTTTCTTT. Its protein product is CADRERETENTEAFF.

The chain combines TRBV5-1 with TRBJ1-4; weak D call: TRBD1 (5 bases). The ends were cut back, 4 bases at V and 8 bases at J, with 15 bases in the middle. CDR3 length equals 14 residues. Germline values: CDR1 SGHRS, CDR2 YFSETQ. The DNA for the CDR3 is TGCGCCAGCAGCATTTCAGGGAAACAGGAAAAACTGTTTTTT. This encodes CASSISGKQEKLFF.

V is TRBV28 and J is TRBJ1-2; the D gene is possibly TRBD1 (6 bases). V gave up 6 bases and J gave up 4 bases, with 15 bases separating them. CDR1 is MDHEN, CDR2 SYDVKM, per germline. The CDR3 runs 14 residues. CDR3 sequence reads: CASRDRTDVYGYTF. CDR3 sequence (DNA): TGTGCCAGCAGAGACCGGACAGACGTCTATGGCTACACCTTC.

This chain connects TRBV27 to TRBJ1-5, with D maybe TRBD1 (6 bases). The V end lost 5 bases, the J end lost 9 bases, and 20 bases lay between the germline ends. The CDR3 loop spans 15 amino acids. Germline lookup yields CDR1 MNHEY and CDR2 SMNVEV (reference sequence). The chain's CDR3 is CASSPFGGGGPPQHF. The DNA for the CDR3 is TGTGCCAGCAGTCCCTTTGGCGGGGGCGGTCCGCCCCAGCATTTT.

The chain links TRBV5-3 to TRBJ2-7; D is undetermined. TRBV5-3 is noted as an ORF with a role that remains uncertain. Trimming stripped 3 bases from V and 0 bases from J, with 10 bases between. The CDR3 runs to 14 residues. As DNA, the CDR3 is TGTGCCAGAAGCTCCGCCTATTACTCCTACGAGCAGTACTTC. Amino acids: CARSSAYYSYEQYF.

The chain carries TRBV12-3 or TRBV12-4 and TRBJ1-2, with 7 bases aligning to TRBD1. V lost 3 bases to trimming and J lost 5 bases; unmatched junction nucleotides: 3. The CDR3 extends over 13 amino acids. The CDR3 coding sequence is TGTGCCAGCAGTTTTGAGGGGGCATATGGCTACACCTTC. Protein product: CASSFEGAYGYTF.